Sequencing of this T cell receptor beta chain was carried out in a study of T cell repertoires in cytomegalovirus infection. The wider study: Both recently identified HLA-C-restricted and well-studied HLA-B-restricted CMV epitopes were used in the study.

V lost 1 base to trimming and J lost 14 bases, with 11 bases between them. The CDR3 consists of 11 residues. Per germline, CDR1 MNHNS and CDR2 SASEGT. TCRdb re-derived calls from the reads in MiXCR, one entry per CDR3 protein. The table shows about a million distinct CDR3 sequences, with approximately 33% occurring only once. This clonotype has just a few counts. Its antigen is unknown. Specimen: cultured CD8+ T cells from PBMCs, collected from culture after CMV antigen stimulation. V gene TRBV6-1 combines with J gene TRBJ1-2; the D is unclear. This clonotype was obtained from a human donor in good health (CMV status not recorded). Some clones in this sample may be carry-over from other donors' samples. CDR3 sequence (DNA): TGTGCCAGCAGTGAAGTAATGTCAGATACCTTC. This gives the protein CASSEVMSDTF.